The 5 T cell receptor beta chains below come from one sample, sequenced in a study of blood T cell repertoires in COVID-19. Assay used: immunoSEQ multiplex PCR; TCRdb lists only in-frame clones, some missing. The sample records around 49,000 clones, 81% being singletons. The sequenced sample consisted of peripheral blood. These receptors were collected from an elderly woman with COVID-19, enrolled during active disease.

The rearrangement uses TRBV7-3 and TRBJ2-2; D possibly corresponds to TRBD1 (5 bases). Germline CDR1 is SGHTA and CDR2 is FQGTGA. This CDR3 is 14 amino acids long. Trimming cost V 5 bases and J 7 bases, with 14 bases left between them. The CDR3 DNA sequence: TGTGCCAGCAGCCCCACTGGGGCTAACGGGGAGCTGTTTTTT. Protein sequence: CASSPTGANGELFF.

The rearrangement links TRBV19 to TRBJ2-3; tentatively, D is TRBD2 (6 bases). V was trimmed by 3 bases and J by 4 bases, leaving 14 bases between them. The germline gives CDR1 LNHDA, CDR2 SQIVND (reference sequence). The CDR3 length is 15 residues. The CDR3 sequence is CASSISAGTSDTQYF. CDR3 DNA: TGTGCCAGTAGTATTAGCGCGGGAACCTCAGATACGCAGTATTTT.

The chain has TRBV3-1 (or the pseudogene TRBV3-2) and TRBJ2-1; D may be TRBD2 (5 bases). V lost 0 bases, J lost 0 bases, and 9 bases lay in between. The CDR3 covers 16 residues. The germline gives CDR1 LGHDT, CDR2 YNNKEL (reference sequence). The CDR3 spells CASSQDPGSSYNEQFF. The CDR3 DNA sequence: TGTGCCAGCAGCCAAGATCCGGGAAGCTCCTACAATGAGCAGTTCTTC.

The gene calls are TRBV7-6 and TRBJ2-3, with D tentatively TRBD1 (6 bases). V lost 3 bases and J lost 4, with 14 bases in between. Per the germline V gene, CDR1 is SGHVS and CDR2 is FNYEAQ. The CDR3 spans 15 residues. The CDR3 spells CASSLSLSGADTQYF. CDR3 nucleotides: TGTGCCAGCAGCTTGAGTCTTTCAGGGGCAGATACGCAGTATTTT.

This clone was observed a single time. CDR3 region: CASSRLAGLQWVNNEQFF. For the CDR3, the DNA is TGTGCCAGCAGTAGACTAGCGGGATTACAATGGGTCAACAATGAGCAGTTCTTC. The chain carries TRBV6-2 or TRBV6-3 and TRBJ2-1; TRBD2 agrees at 11 bases. Per germline, CDR1 MNHEY and CDR2 SVGEGT. The CDR3 extends over 18 amino acids. J gave up 5 bases and V 5 bases, and 14 bases lay outside the gene matches.